The clone carrying this T cell receptor (beta chain) was found a few times. V dropped 2 bases and J dropped 8; count of bases not matched to a gene: 17. The length of the CDR3 is 19 residues. CDR1 and CDR2 from the germline V gene are ENHRY and SYGVKD. Original processing methods: Amplification of reference gene primers provided the estimated nucleated cell counts. TCRdb's copy holds only in-frame clones and misses some; the assay was immunoSEQ multiplex PCR. V and J calls and clone size are as listed in that table; D and trimming were resolved from the DNA. The table includes 100,000 or so clones, 70% to 80% detected once. The sample belongs to a study of blood T cell repertoires in COVID-19. Looking at the study overall: Some COVID-19 samples were acute and others convalescent; all came from the United States, Italy and Spain. Sample material is recorded as cDNA or gDNA derived from T cells, B-cell-depleted T cells, or PBMCs.

This TCR derives from a man between 65 and 80 years old with active or convalescent COVID-19. The genes are TRBV10-3 and TRBJ2-3, with 12 bases lining up with TRBD2. Sequenced: peripheral blood. In nucleotides, the CDR3 is TGTGCCATCAGTGAGGGCTCCCGGAGGCTAGCGGGGGGGCCGGTTACGCAGTATTTT. This translates into CAISEGSRRLAGGPVTQYF.